These T cell receptor beta chains were read from a single sample in a study of cytomegalovirus exposure and HLA in healthy donors. The method was immunoSEQ multiplex PCR; TCRdb's version includes in-frame clones alone and lacks a portion of them. This table holds more than 85,000 clones, around 84% found once. Sequenced input: PBMCs. The receptors come from a woman aged 25 to 45 in good health and CMV-seronegative. Each CDR3 is given with its conserved first and last residue. Each record gives: clone size, V gene, J gene, D gene, CDR3 length, CDR3 DNA, CDR3 protein. D genes are given only for firm matches. Not every row has a clone size; where given, it reads once, few, many or a size class.

size: NA; V: TRBV2; J: TRBJ1-1; D: NA; length: 10; DNA: TGTGCCAGCAACCGACAATCGGCTTTCTTT; CDR3: CASNRQSAFF
size: NA; V: TRBV30; J: TRBJ2-7; D: TRBD2; length: 15; DNA: TGTGCCTGGAGTGTACGTGGGGGAGGGGCCTACGAGCAGTACTTC; CDR3: CAWSVRGGGAYEQYF
size: NA; V: TRBV4-3; J: TRBJ1-1; D: TRBD1; length: 14; DNA: TGCGCCAGCAGCCGACTTACAGGGGCGGCTGAAGCTTTCTTT; CDR3: CASSRLTGAAEAFF
size: NA; V: TRBV9; J: TRBJ2-2; D: NA; length: 14; DNA: TGTGCCAGCAGCGTAGCATTTAGCACCGGGGAGCTGTTTTTT; CDR3: CASSVAFSTGELFF
size: NA; V: TRBV7-2; J: TRBJ2-1; D: TRBD2; length: 16; DNA: TGTGCCAGCAGCTTACTAGCGGAGGCCGCCTACAATGAGCAGTTCTTC; CDR3: CASSLLAEAAYNEQFF
size: NA; V: TRBV30; J: TRBJ2-7; D: TRBD1; length: 16; DNA: TGTGCCTGGAGACCCACCGGGACAGGGTTCTCCTACGAGCAGTACTTC; CDR3: CAWRPTGTGFSYEQYF
size: NA; V: TRBV5-1; J: TRBJ1-1; D: NA; length: 15; DNA: TGCGCCAGCAGCCGATTGGGGGGGGAGAACACTGAAGCTTTCTTT; CDR3: CASSRLGGENTEAFF
size: NA; V: TRBV7-6; J: TRBJ2-3; D: TRBD1; length: 19; DNA: TGTGCCAGCAGCTCGCCATCCCCCTTCGGGACAGGAGCCACAGATACGCAGTATTTT; CDR3: CASSSPSPFGTGATDTQYF
size: NA; V: TRBV19; J: TRBJ1-5; D: NA; length: 13; DNA: TGTGCCAGTAGGGGGCAGGGAAGTCAGCCCCAGCATTTT; CDR3: CASRGQGSQPQHF
size: NA; V: TRBV4-1; J: TRBJ2-3; D: TRBD2; length: 17; DNA: TGCGCCAGCAGCCAAGATCAGCGGGGGGGCGTGGCAGATACGCAGTATTTT; CDR3: CASSQDQRGGVADTQYF
size: once; V: TRBV19; J: TRBJ2-5; D: TRBD2; length: 19; DNA: TGTGCCAGTAGACCCACCGGGGGCACTAGCGGGGGGATACAAGAGACCCAGTACTTC; CDR3: CASRPTGGTSGGIQETQYF
size: NA; V: TRBV6-7; J: TRBJ1-1; D: TRBD1; length: 15; DNA: TGTGCCAGCAGTTACCGGGACAGGGGGTACACTGAAGCTTTCTTT; CDR3: CASSYRDRGYTEAFF
size: NA; V: TRBV5-6; J: TRBJ1-2; D: NA; length: 13; DNA: TGTGCCAGCAGCTCCGACCTAGACTATGGCTACACCTTC; CDR3: CASSSDLDYGYTF
size: NA; V: TRBV14; J: TRBJ2-7; D: NA; length: 15; DNA: TGTGCCAGCAGCCAACAAAGAGGAGGGGCCTACGAGCAGTACTTC; CDR3: CASSQQRGGAYEQYF
size: NA; V: TRBV30; J: TRBJ2-7; D: NA; length: 12; DNA: TGTGCCTGGAGCCCGGGTGCCTACGAGCAGTACTTC; CDR3: CAWSPGAYEQYF
size: NA; V: TRBV30; J: TRBJ2-1; D: TRBD2; length: 18; DNA: TGTGCCTGGAGTGGGGCTAGCGGGGGGTCAAGCTCCTACAATGAGCAGTTCTTC; CDR3: CAWSGASGGSSSYNEQFF
size: once; V: TRBV4-2; J: TRBJ2-7; D: TRBD2; length: 16; DNA: TGTGCCAGCAGCCAGACGACTAGCGGGAGCTCCTACGAGCAGTACTTC; CDR3: CASSQTTSGSSYEQYF
size: NA; V: TRBV28; J: TRBJ1-1; D: NA; length: 14; DNA: TGTGCCAGCACCCTGGGGGGGTGGAACACTGAAGCTTTCTTT; CDR3: CASTLGGWNTEAFF
size: NA; V: TRBV27; J: TRBJ1-1; D: TRBD1; length: 14; DNA: TGTGCCAGCAGCGAAGGGACAGTGGGGCCTGAAGCTTTCTTT; CDR3: CASSEGTVGPEAFF
size: NA; V: TRBV6-1; J: TRBJ1-5; D: NA; length: 14; DNA: TGTGCCAGCACTGAGTCGGGGGGACGGCAGCCCCAGCATTTT; CDR3: CASTESGGRQPQHF
size: NA; V: TRBV4-1; J: TRBJ2-2; D: NA; length: 17; DNA: TGCGCCAGCAGCCGGCTAGGGGGCGGGACCTTCACCGGGGAGCTGTTTTTT; CDR3: CASSRLGGGTFTGELFF
size: once; V: TRBV27; J: TRBJ2-1; D: NA; length: 13; DNA: TGTGCCAGCAGCACCGGGACAAGTAATGAGCAGTTCTTC; CDR3: CASSTGTSNEQFF
size: NA; V: TRBV28; J: TRBJ2-7; D: TRBD1; length: 13; DNA: TGTGCCAGCAGTGCAGGGGGCTCCTACGAGCAGTACTTC; CDR3: CASSAGGSYEQYF
size: few; V: TRBV7-2; J: TRBJ2-7; D: NA; length: 13; DNA: TGTGCCAGCAGCCAGATGGGAGCCTACGAGCAGTACTTC; CDR3: CASSQMGAYEQYF
size: NA; V: TRBV2; J: TRBJ2-2; D: TRBD2; length: 20; DNA: TGTGCCAGCAGTGAAGCCCCACCGACTAGCGGGGGGACGAACACCGGGGAGCTGTTTTTT; CDR3: CASSEAPPTSGGTNTGELFF
size: once; V: TRBV7-2; J: TRBJ2-5; D: TRBD2; length: 16; DNA: TGTGCCAGCAGCTTAGTAGGGACTAGCGGCCAAGAGACCCAGTACTTC; CDR3: CASSLVGTSGQETQYF
size: NA; V: TRBV7-9; J: TRBJ1-1; D: NA; length: 14; DNA: TGTGCCAGCATCGCTCGGGGTCTGAACACTGAAGCTTTCTTT; CDR3: CASIARGLNTEAFF
size: NA; V: TRBV5-4; J: TRBJ2-1; D: TRBD1; length: 15; DNA: TGTGCCAGCAGCGCACCGGGACAGCCCGACAATGAGCAGTTCTTC; CDR3: CASSAPGQPDNEQFF
size: NA; V: TRBV5-4; J: TRBJ2-5; D: TRBD2; length: 16; DNA: TGTGCCAGCAGCTTGGCCCTAGCGGGAGGCTGGGAGACCCAGTACTTC; CDR3: CASSLALAGGWETQYF
size: NA; V: TRBV5-4; J: TRBJ2-7; D: TRBD1; length: 14; DNA: TGTGCCAGCAGCCCGGGACAGGGCCTCTACGAGCAGTACTTC; CDR3: CASSPGQGLYEQYF
size: few; V: TRBV7-7; J: TRBJ2-3; D: NA; length: 15; DNA: TGTGCTAGCAGCTTAGAAGGGGTAGGCACAGATACGCAGTATTTT; CDR3: CASSLEGVGTDTQYF
size: NA; V: TRBV11-3; J: TRBJ2-1; D: NA; length: 12; DNA: TGTGCCAGCAGGGGGGGTGGTGGTGAGCAGTTCTTC; CDR3: CASRGGGGEQFF
size: NA; V: TRBV6-5; J: TRBJ1-1; D: NA; length: 13; DNA: TGTGCCAGCGGGAGGGGGGCGGACACTGAAGCTTTCTTT; CDR3: CASGRGADTEAFF
size: NA; V: TRBV7-9; J: TRBJ2-7; D: NA; length: 15; DNA: TGTGCCAGCAGCTTAGGGGGCAGGGTAATGGGGGAGCAGTACTTC; CDR3: CASSLGGRVMGEQYF
size: once; V: TRBV30; J: TRBJ1-6; D: NA; length: 13; DNA: TGTGCCTGGTTGGCCAGGGTGGGTTCACCCCTCCACTTT; CDR3: CAWLARVGSPLHF
size: NA; V: TRBV25-1; J: TRBJ1-6; D: TRBD1; length: 14; DNA: TGTGCCAGCAGCTCACAGGGGTATAGTTCACCCCTCCACTTT; CDR3: CASSSQGYSSPLHF
size: NA; V: TRBV4-3; J: TRBJ1-1; D: NA; length: 17; DNA: TGCGCCAGCAGCCAAGATACTACAATGGGGGGTAAAACTGAAGCTTTCTTT; CDR3: CASSQDTTMGGKTEAFF
size: NA; V: TRBV19; J: TRBJ2-7; D: NA; length: 16; DNA: TGTGCCAGTAGTATTCTACCCACGACAGACTTCTACGAGCAGTACTTC; CDR3: CASSILPTTDFYEQYF
size: once; V: TRBV11-3; J: TRBJ2-2; D: NA; length: 13; DNA: TGTGCCAGCAGCTTAGCGGGCACCGGGGAGCTGTTTTTT; CDR3: CASSLAGTGELFF
size: NA; V: TRBV6-5; J: TRBJ1-2; D: TRBD1; length: 15; DNA: TGTGCCAGCAGTTACTCCGGGACAGGGAACTATGGCTACACCTTC; CDR3: CASSYSGTGNYGYTF